Following are 6 T cell receptor beta chains from one sample sequenced in a study of T cell responses to AZD1222 COVID-19 vaccine. Produced via immunoSEQ multiplex PCR; TCRdb's table is partial and in-frame only. The data hold approximately 84,000 clones, with 75% to 90% observed a single time. This sample comprised peripheral blood, obtained 28 days after the second AZD1222 dose. These receptors originate from an adult who received the AZD1222 COVID-19 vaccine.

The V gene is TRBV5-1, the J gene TRBJ2-2; D possibly corresponds to TRBD2 (6 bases). Trimming pared 2 bases from V and 1 base from J, leaving 9 bases between. In germline, CDR1 is SGHRS, CDR2 YFSETQ. The CDR3 sequence is 15 residues long. The CDR3 DNA reads TGCGCCAGCAGCTTCGGCGGGGTGAACACCGGGGAGCTGTTTTTT. Translated: CASSFGGVNTGELFF.

In the case of this clone: This sample includes further DNA sequences coding for the same CDR3. The V gene is TRBV19, the J gene TRBJ2-2, with D possibly TRBD2 on 7 matching bases. V was trimmed by 6 bases and J by 4 bases, leaving 18 bases between them. Germline lookup yields CDR1 LNHDA and CDR2 SQIVND (reference sequence). CDR3 length: 16 residues. CDR3 nucleotide sequence: TGTGCCAGTAGCCAAGGGGGGGGGCCGGTCACCGGGGAGCTGTTTTTT. Encoded protein: CASSQGGGPVTGELFF.

This clone has only one observation. The chain employs TRBV2 and TRBJ2-6; no clear D gene. This CDR3 comprises 13 residues. Germline CDR1 is SNHLY and CDR2 is FYNNEI. Trimming removed 8 bases at V and 0 bases at J, with 5 bases between. The DNA of the CDR3 is TGTGCCAGCGGAGCCTCTGGGGCCAACGTCCTGACTTTC. It codes for CASGASGANVLTF.

The gene calls are TRBV7-2 and TRBJ2-2; maybe TRBD2 (5 bases). The germline V and J ends were trimmed by 8 bases and 2 bases, with 12 bases remaining between them. This CDR3 is 14 amino acids long. In germline, CDR1 is SGHTA, CDR2 FQGNSA. The CDR3 bases are TGTGCCAGCGGAGGCCGGGGTAACACCGGGGAGCTGTTTTTT. Encoded protein: CASGGRGNTGELFF.

This clone came up once. This chain links TRBV25-1 with TRBJ2-5; TRBD1 agrees at 7 bases. The CDR3 is 13 residues long. Germline assignment: CDR1 MGHDK and CDR2 SYGVNS. Losses at the gene ends were 7 bases for V and 5 bases for J; bases not matched to a gene: 7. This CDR3 reads CASNQQQGETQYF. As DNA, the CDR3 is TGTGCCAGCAACCAACAACAGGGGGAGACCCAGTACTTC.

The chain is built from TRBV29-1 and TRBJ2-5; TRBD1 aligns across 9 bases. With V trimmed by 7 bases and J by 0 bases, 6 bases remained unmatched. The CDR3 contains 14 residues. Germline V CDR1 and CDR2: SQVTM, ANQGSEA. The CDR3 sequence: CSARGQGNQETQYF. The CDR3 DNA reads TGCAGCGCCAGAGGACAGGGGAACCAAGAGACCCAGTACTTC.